This section outlines one T cell receptor (beta chain) sequence together with its context. This clone's antigen is unknown. No quality values exist for individual bases; no much larger clone is one base distant. The cohort was made up of approximately 670 healthy bone marrow donors. At the time of sampling, every cohort member was nominally healthy, though immune exposures that went unrecorded were likely present. The donor tested CMV seropositive and was one of the 289 seropositive cohort members. A peripheral blood sample was provided by each donor, and peripheral blood mononuclear cells were used for TCR beta sequencing. The Qiagen DNeasy Blood Extraction Kit was used to extract genomic DNA from the blood cell samples. The data are from a study of cytomegalovirus exposure and HLA in healthy donors (dated by TCRdb to about 2017). Regarding the complete study: According to an earlier analysis of a few hundred of the donors, about 190 million T cells yielded over 90 million unique TCR beta sequences and around 300 Gb of sequence data. Around 300 gigabases of sequencing data and 70 million to 85 million unique TCR sequences were included in an early release covering about 700 HLA-typed donors. Among the approximately 400 genotyped donors, around 81% belonged to the genetic ancestry cluster associated with self-reported Caucasian donors. The study aimed to test whether cataloging public T cell receptors could reveal signatures of past pathogen exposure. The T cell repertoires of 670 or so subjects were profiled by immunosequencing and related to cytomegalovirus serostatus. In addition to the first cohort of 666 subjects, a separate validation cohort of approximately 110 different subjects was used. High-throughput TCR immunosequencing, statistical association of individual TCRs with disease status, and machine learning were combined to predict cytomegalovirus infection status. In a later analysis, previously published TCR beta repertoires from about 640 donors were re-analyzed and high-resolution HLA genotyping was added so that TCR occurrence patterns could be studied. Rather than drawing on any new phenotypic data, the later analysis identified candidate immune exposures from TCR beta sequences and the way those sequences occurred across donors. In an earlier analysis of roughly 600 of the donors, high-throughput TCR beta sequencing was used to judge whether each TCR beta V gene segment behaved as functional or pseudogenic. Donor age, sex, ethnicity and CMV serostatus were collected together with the repertoire data. Genome-wide SNP genotypes for about 65% of the 666 donors were used in a later genetic analysis, which treated that subset as a discovery cohort. All discovery cohort repertoires had been generated using a single sequencing platform. HLA typing covered class I and class II loci at four-digit resolution. Typing coverage varied by locus: roughly 629-630 donors for A, B, C, DRB1 and DQB1; some 520 for DQA1; some 610 for DPA1; approximately 490 for DPB1. A handful of DR-DQ haplotypes were handled as single units for association and clustering because linkage in the cohort was strong. Among 398 genotyped donors of the cohort, an average of roughly 240,000 unique TCR beta nucleotide sequences were sequenced per donor, about a sixth of them non-productive.

From the germline V gene (reference sequence), CDR1 is DFQATT and CDR2 is SNEGSKA. The trim is 6 bases for V and 6 bases for J, with a gap of 12 bases between the germline ends. Including cysteine and phenylalanine, the CDR3 has 11 amino acids. This entry keeps only the CDR3 DNA: 33 bases, framed from base 1. General findings and caveats noted by the study authors: Across donors, most TCR sequences were observed very rarely, whereas some public TCRs were present in many individuals. In this cohort, only TCR beta chains were sequenced, and detectable features were limited by the absence of alpha or paired-chain data. In vitro tests confirmed that a few of the cytomegalovirus-associated TCR beta chains recognize cytomegalovirus antigens. An association between a missense DCLRE1C variant and V-gene and J-gene trimming of TCR beta chains was found in a later genetic analysis and replicated in an independent cohort. The earlier analysis of 450 to 700 of the donors excluded fewer than 20 rarely observed V segments, including chromosome 9 orphons, because counts were too low. Most CMV-associated TCR beta chains appeared to be HLA-restricted in a later analysis, and the HLA associations seemed to be driven largely by CMV exposure. In a later analysis, HLA-associated TCR beta chains were found to be more clonally expanded and to have lower generation probabilities than equally common non-associated chains. The presence/absence analyses assumed that sequencing depth was roughly uniform across donors, and that assumption may not be true. For the cohort, immune exposure information was limited to CMV serostatus. A cluster of highly shared sequence variants was judged likely to be a technical artifact of the sequencing pipeline. Linkage disequilibrium might explain the correlated functional status among segregating V segments, but an unknown experimental factor could not be excluded. In a later genetic analysis, fewer N-insertions in productive TCRs were reported among donors in an Asian-associated ancestry cluster than the roughly 700-donor mean. A later analysis reported that several top co-occurrence clusters appeared linked to parvovirus B19, influenza, CMV and Epstein-Barr virus. In a later analysis, TCR association rates were found to vary across HLA loci, with the most associated TCRs seen for DRB1 alleles and the fewest for HLA-C alleles. A later analysis associated about 17,000 TCR beta sequences with specific HLA alleles at a false discovery rate of 0.05. It was suggested by the authors that the approach could potentially be generalized to other disease states and immunological phenotypes. When HLA alleles, especially DR and DQ, strongly co-occurred, TCR associations were difficult to assign to individual alleles. The study gave a list of under 200 TCR beta chains associated with cytomegalovirus. Because HLA typing was missing for some donors at each locus, association tests included only the typed subset. Some IMGT-functional V segments, including TRBV6-2 and TRBV6-3, could not be told apart with the 87-base-pair reads, so those segments were excluded. The classifier was reported to diagnose cytomegalovirus status with high specificity and sensitivity in both the original cohort and the validation cohort. A further reported finding was that TCR beta sequences accurately predicted the HLA-A and HLA-B alleles for most subjects in the first cohort. In an earlier analysis of some 540 of the donors, most TCR beta V segments appeared in productive rearrangements about 87% or about 30% of the time, broadly matching IMGT annotations.

Receptor amplification or capture employed the immunoSEQ multiplex PCR assay. The multiplex PCR relied on a mix of 60 forward primers for TCR Vbeta segments and 13 reverse primers for TCR Jbeta segments. A multiplex PCR assay on genomic DNA amplified the CDR3 region of rearranged TCR beta genes. Amplified TCR beta libraries were sequenced as 87-base-pair reads on the Illumina HiSeq System. The authors processed their data as follows. A later analysis tallied roughly 76 million unique TCR beta chains across the 700 or so repertoires, and around 9.9 million of those chains were shared by two or more donors. Raw reads were error-corrected and collapsed into unique sequences with a nearest-neighbor algorithm that merged closely related sequences to remove PCR and sequencing errors. Alignment of CDR3 sequences to IMGT reference sequences was used to assign V, D and J gene segments. For a sequence to be retained, a match of at least six nucleotides to both a V gene segment and a J gene segment was required. Rearrangements were classified as productive when the CDR3 lacked stop codons and remained in frame with V and J, and all other rearrangements were classified as non-productive. CDR3 was defined by IMGT convention, running from the second conserved V-encoded cysteine to the conserved J-encoded phenylalanine. In an earlier analysis of more than 550 of the donors, sequences lacking an unambiguous match to a single V gene segment were excluded. In an earlier analysis of 587 of the donors, V segments were called functional above 56.7% productive rearrangements and were called segregating when the between-donor standard deviation exceeded 5%. A statistical classification framework was built to diagnose cytomegalovirus status from the catalog of TCR beta chain sequences. V and J gene assignment, in a later analysis, came from comparing TCR nucleotide sequences with IMGT/GENE-DB human TR gene sequences. In a later analysis, CDR3 sequences and most-parsimonious VDJ recombination scenarios were assigned using the TCRdist pipeline. In a later analysis, each TCR beta chain was defined by its CDR3 amino acid sequence together with its V-gene family, and reads without a unique V-gene family were excluded. In a later analysis, 550 to 650 highly shared, low-generation-probability nucleotide sequences were removed to address suspected cross-contamination and a sequencing artifact. In a later analysis, a clonal expansion index for each public chain was calculated from normalized within-repertoire ranks of inferred template counts. A later analysis computed generation probabilities with a VDJ recombination model fitted to out-of-frame rearrangements, and checked the results against IGoR. In a later analysis, TCR-TCR, TCR-HLA and TCR-CMV co-occurrence was scored with hypergeometric tests, and a repertoire-size bias correction was applied to TCR pairs. False discovery rates were estimated in a later analysis by permuting HLA or CMV assignments 20 times. A later analysis grouped co-occurring TCRs with DBSCAN, adding TCRdist sequence similarity when clustering within HLA-allele-positive subsets. Co-occurrence clustering excluded repertoires with fewer than 30,000 or more than 120,000 public chains, plus five with anomalous nucleotide sharing. Sourced from immuneACCESS, this table was stored by TCRdb with only in-frame sequences that have V and J called. A share of the clones is absent; for the studies checked, an unresolved V gene accounts for under half, and the remainder has no known explanation. V and J calls and clone size follow that table, whereas D and trimming were derived from the DNA. The sample includes about 150,000 clones, with approximately 78% observed a single time. The top ten clones comprise more than 4% of the sample.

Input material: PBMCs. The rearranged chain carries TRBV20-1 and TRBJ2-7; a weak D assignment points to TRBD2 (5 bases agree). The sequence derives from a woman between 35 and 50 years old in good health and CMV-seropositive. The CDR3 is CSARGGIEQYF. The DNA reads as follows: TGCAGTGCCCGGGGTGGAATCGAGCAGTACTTC.